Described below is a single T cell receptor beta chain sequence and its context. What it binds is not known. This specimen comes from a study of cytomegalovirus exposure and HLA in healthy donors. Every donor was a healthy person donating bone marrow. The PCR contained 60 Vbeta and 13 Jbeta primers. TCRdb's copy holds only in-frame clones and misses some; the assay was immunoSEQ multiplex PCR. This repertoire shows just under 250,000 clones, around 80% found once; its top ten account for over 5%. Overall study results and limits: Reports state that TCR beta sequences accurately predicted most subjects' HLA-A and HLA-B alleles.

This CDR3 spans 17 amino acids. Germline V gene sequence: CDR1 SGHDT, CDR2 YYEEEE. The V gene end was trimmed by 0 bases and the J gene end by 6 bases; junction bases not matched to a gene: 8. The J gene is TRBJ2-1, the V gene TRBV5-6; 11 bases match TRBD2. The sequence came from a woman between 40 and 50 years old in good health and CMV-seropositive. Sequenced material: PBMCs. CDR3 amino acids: CASSLAWGLADSNEQFF. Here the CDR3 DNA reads TGTGCCAGCAGCTTGGCCTGGGGACTAGCGGACTCCAATGAGCAGTTCTTC.